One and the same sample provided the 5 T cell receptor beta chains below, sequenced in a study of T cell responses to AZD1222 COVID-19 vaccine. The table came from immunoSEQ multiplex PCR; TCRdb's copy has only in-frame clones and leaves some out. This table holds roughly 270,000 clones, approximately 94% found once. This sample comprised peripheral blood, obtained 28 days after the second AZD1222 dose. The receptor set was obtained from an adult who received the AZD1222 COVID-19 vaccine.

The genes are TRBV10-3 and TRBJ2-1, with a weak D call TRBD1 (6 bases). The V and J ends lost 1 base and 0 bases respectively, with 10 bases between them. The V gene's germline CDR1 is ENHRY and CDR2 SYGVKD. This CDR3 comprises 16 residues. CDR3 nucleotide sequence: TGTGCCATCAGTGAGTTGGGACAACTCTCCTACAATGAGCAGTTCTTC. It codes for CAISELGQLSYNEQFF.

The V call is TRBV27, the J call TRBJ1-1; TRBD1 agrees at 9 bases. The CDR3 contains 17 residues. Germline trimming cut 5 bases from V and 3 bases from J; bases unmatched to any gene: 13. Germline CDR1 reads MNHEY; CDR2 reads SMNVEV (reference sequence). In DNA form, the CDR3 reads TGTGCCAGCAGTACCCGGGACAGGGAGGGGATTGACACTGAAGCTTTCTTT. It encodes CASSTRDREGIDTEAFF.

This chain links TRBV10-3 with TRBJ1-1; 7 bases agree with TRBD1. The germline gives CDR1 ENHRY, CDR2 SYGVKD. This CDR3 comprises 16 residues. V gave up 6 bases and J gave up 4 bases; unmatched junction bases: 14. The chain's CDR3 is CAIRTSTGAQATEAFF. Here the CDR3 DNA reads TGTGCCATCAGAACCAGTACAGGGGCGCAGGCCACTGAAGCTTTCTTT.

CDR3 amino acids: CASSQEGFRAPLHF. Here the CDR3 DNA reads TGTGCCAGCAGCCAAGAAGGGTTCAGGGCACCCCTCCACTTT. This chain uses TRBV3-1 (or the pseudogene TRBV3-2) with TRBJ1-6; TRBD1 might be the D (5 bases). The CDR3 length is 14 residues. Germline V gene data show CDR1 as LGHDT and CDR2 as YNNKEL (reference sequence). V was pared by 0 bases and J by 11 bases, with 11 bases between.

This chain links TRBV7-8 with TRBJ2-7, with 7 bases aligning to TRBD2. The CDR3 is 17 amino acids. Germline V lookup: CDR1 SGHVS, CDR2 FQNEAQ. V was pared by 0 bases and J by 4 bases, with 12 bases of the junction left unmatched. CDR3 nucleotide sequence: TGTGCCAGCAGCTTAGCAGCCCCGCGGGAGCTTCGGTACGAGCAGTACTTC. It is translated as CASSLAAPRELRYEQYF.